These 25 T cell receptor beta chains share one sample of origin, sequenced in a study of early T cells in non-severe SARS-CoV-2 infection. TCRdb itself ran the 5' RACE reads through MiXCR, one entry per CDR3 protein. The sample includes roughly 70,000 distinct CDR3 sequences, 20% to 25% of them seen just once. The source was whole blood, collected at baseline. These receptors all stem from an adult who was a healthcare worker with PCR-confirmed SARS-CoV-2 infection or an uninfected control (not recorded which).

Comment on this clonotype: One end of the junction is discordant with germline, which a read error may explain. The chain uses TRBV7-9 and TRBJ2-7; possible D gene TRBD1, 5 bases. The CDR3 runs to 14 residues. Germline CDR1 SEHNR, CDR2 FQNEAQ (reference sequence). CDR3 nucleotides: TGTGCCAGCAGCGTTAGGGGAACCTCCAACGAGCAGTACTTC. Translated: CASSVRGTSNEQYF.

The gene calls are TRBV11-2 and TRBJ2-4; 10 nucleotides align to TRBD2. The CDR3 contains 17 residues. Germline CDR1 reads SGHAT; CDR2 reads FQNNGV. Unmatched junction bases numbered 9, after V lost 4 bases and J lost 3 bases. CDR3 in DNA: TGTGCCAGCAGCTCCAAGCGGGGGGGCGGAGACAAAAACATTCAGTACTTC. Translating gives CASSSKRGGGDKNIQYF.

This clonotype was seen a few times. The rearrangement joins TRBV7-6 to TRBJ1-2; 7 nucleotides match TRBD1. After removal of 5 bases from V and 8 bases from J, the junction contained 11 bases not matched to a gene. In germline, CDR1 is SGHVS, CDR2 FNYEAQ. The CDR3 loop spans 14 amino acids. CDR3 coding DNA: TGTGCCAGCAGCCCTCGACAGGGAGGGTTCGGCTACACCTTC. Protein sequence: CASSPRQGGFGYTF.

This clonotype was counted a few times. The DNA for the CDR3 is TGTGCCAGCTCACCACCGGTTTCCGACGAGCAGTACTTC. This translates into CASSPPVSDEQYF. The J gene is TRBJ2-7, the V gene TRBV18, with D unclear. CDR1 is KGHSH and CDR2 is LQKENI in the germline V gene. The V and J ends lost 0 bases and 5 bases respectively, with 8 bases between them. This CDR3 is 13 amino acids long.

This clonotype showed up just a few times. The chain recombines TRBV9 with TRBJ1-2; 10 nucleotides line up with TRBD1. The germline CDR1 and CDR2 sequences are SGDLS and YYNGEE. The J segment lost 4 bases and the V segment lost 3 bases, leaving 6 bases of the junction unmatched. This CDR3 comprises 15 residues. CDR3 protein: CASSAGQGLAYGYTF. The CDR3 DNA reads TGTGCCAGCAGCGCGGGACAGGGGCTTGCCTATGGCTACACCTTC.

V is TRBV5-1 and J is TRBJ2-7, with TRBD1 identical over 8 bases. This CDR3 region has 15 residues. With 4 bases clipped from V and 5 bases from J, the junction kept 11 bases outside the gene matches. Germline CDR1 SGHRS, CDR2 YFSETQ. CDR3 nucleotides: TGCGCCAGCAGCAGAGGACAGGGAGCGGTTCACGAGCAGTACTTC. Translating it yields CASSRGQGAVHEQYF.

J is TRBJ2-5 and V is TRBV19; weak D call: TRBD2 (7 bases). Germline V lookup: CDR1 LNHDA, CDR2 SQIVND (reference sequence). Between the trimmed V and J ends, which lost 4 bases and 4 bases, there was a span of 16 bases. This CDR3 comprises 15 residues. The CDR3 sequence is CASSSGGQRGETQYF. The DNA of the CDR3 is TGTGCCAGTAGTAGCGGGGGCCAAAGGGGAGAGACCCAGTACTTC.

This clonotype was observed a few times. The rearrangement joins TRBV7-6 to TRBJ2-3; D gene unclear. Germline CDR1 and CDR2: SGHVS and FNYEAQ. CDR3 length: 16 residues. The germline V and J ends were trimmed by 4 bases and 2 bases, with 16 bases remaining between them. The CDR3 DNA is TGTGCCAGCAGCTACCGCCCGTCGTATTCCACAGATACGCAGTATTTT. Amino acid sequence: CASSYRPSYSTDTQYF.

The gene calls are TRBV7-2 and TRBJ1-2; maybe TRBD1 (5 bases). From germline, CDR1 is SGHTA and CDR2 FQGNSA. This CDR3 is built from 13 residues. Trimming took 1 base from V and 4 from J, leaving 7 bases between them. Written as DNA, the CDR3 is TGTGCCAGCAGCTTAGACGGGGCCTATGGCTACACCTTC. Protein sequence: CASSLDGAYGYTF.

This clonotype occurred many times. This chain connects TRBV2 to TRBJ1-2; perhaps TRBD1 as D (5 bases). This CDR3 is built from 13 residues. Per the germline V gene, CDR1 is SNHLY and CDR2 is FYNNEI. V was trimmed by 1 base and J by 3 bases, leaving 6 bases between them. The CDR3 DNA is TGTGCCAGCAGTGAAGTGACAGACTATGGCTACACCTTC. Translation gives CASSEVTDYGYTF. Supplemented by reference TRBV2 and TRBJ1-2, the full variable domain reads EPEVTQTPSHQVTQMGQEVILRCVPISNHLYFYWYRQILGQKVEFLVSFYNNEISEKSEIFDDQFSVERPDGSNFTLKIRSTKLEDSAMYFCASSEVTDYGYTFGSGTRLTVV.

This clonotype has a handful of counts. This chain links TRBV5-1 with TRBJ2-5, with D possibly being TRBD2 (6 bases). The germline V gene has CDR1 SGHRS and CDR2 YFSETQ. The CDR3 covers 14 residues. V was clipped by 4 bases and J by 5 bases, with 15 bases between them. The chain's CDR3 is CASSRELSSETQYF. The CDR3 region has the DNA TGCGCCAGCAGCCGGGAGCTTAGCAGTGAGACCCAGTACTTC.

This chain uses TRBV19 with TRBJ1-4, with D uncertain. V was pared by 6 bases and J by 0 bases, with 11 bases between. The CDR3 consists of 15 residues. The germline V gene has CDR1 LNHDA and CDR2 SQIVND (reference sequence). In nucleotides, the CDR3 is TGTGCCAGTAGGACCCAGGCAACAACTAATGAAAAACTGTTTTTT. As protein: CASRTQATTNEKLFF.

The J gene is TRBJ2-3, the V gene TRBV5-1; perhaps TRBD1 as D (6 bases). V was trimmed by 4 bases and J by 1 base, leaving 10 bases between them. Germline loops: CDR1 SGHRS, CDR2 YFSETQ. The CDR3 sequence is 14 residues long. This CDR3 reads CASSVGQRTDTQYF. CDR3 DNA sequence: TGCGCCAGCAGCGTAGGACAGCGCACAGATACGCAGTATTTT.

This clonotype was seen more than once but under ten times. V is TRBV6-6 and J is TRBJ2-5; no reliable D call. Per germline, CDR1 MNHNY and CDR2 SVGAGI (reference sequence). The CDR3 loop spans 13 amino acids. Trimming pared 2 bases from V and 4 bases from J, leaving 8 bases between. CDR3 sequence (DNA): TGTGCCAGCAGTTACATGGAACGAGAGACCCAGTACTTC. Protein: CASSYMERETQYF.

In its sample, this clonotype was seen a few times. This chain joins TRBV2 and TRBJ1-6, with 9 positions matching TRBD1. The CDR3 consists of 14 residues. Germline V gene data show CDR1 as SNHLY and CDR2 as FYNNEI. The chain's CDR3 is CATGMGDRVSPLHF. DNA of the CDR3: TGTGCGACCGGGATGGGGGACAGGGTTTCACCCCTCCACTTT.

The chain carries TRBV6-6 and TRBJ2-3; maybe TRBD2 (6 bases). Germline V gene lookup returns CDR1 MNHNY and CDR2 SVGAGI (reference sequence). Trimming shortened V by 10 bases and J by 2 bases, and 16 bases separated the two germline ends. This CDR3 comprises 14 residues. For the CDR3, the DNA is TGTGCCACCCGGGAGACTATCAACACAGATACGCAGTATTTT. It is translated as CATRETINTDTQYF.

This clonotype occurred many times. The gene calls are TRBV10-3 and TRBJ2-7; D call uncertain. CDR3 size: 14 residues. The V end was cut by 5 bases, the J end by 2 bases, with 13 bases between. Germline V lookup: CDR1 ENHRY, CDR2 SYGVKD. CDR3 loop: CAISLPSWAYEQYF. CDR3 nucleotide sequence: TGTGCCATCAGTCTACCCTCCTGGGCCTACGAGCAGTACTTC.

The chain combines TRBV20-1 with TRBJ1-1; the D gene is possibly TRBD1 (5 bases). The V end lost 6 bases, the J end lost 5 bases, and 10 bases lay between the germline ends. The germline gives CDR1 DFQATT, CDR2 SNEGSKA (reference sequence). This CDR3 has 11 amino acids. CDR3 region: CSAEQGTEAFF. DNA for the CDR3: TGCAGTGCAGAGCAGGGAACTGAAGCTTTCTTT.

The rearrangement links TRBV15 to TRBJ2-1, with 7 bases that match TRBD1. The V gene's germline CDR1 is LNHNV and CDR2 YYDKDF (reference sequence). V lost 3 bases and J lost 7; bases outside the gene matches: 12. The CDR3 covers 16 residues. The CDR3 sequence is CATSSLRDSRMNEQFF. The CDR3 DNA sequence: TGTGCCACCAGCAGCCTTCGGGACAGCCGAATGAATGAGCAGTTCTTC. The whole variable domain, remainder taken from reference TRBV15 and TRBJ2-1, is DAMVIQNPRYQVTQFGKPVTLSCSQTLNHNVMYWYQQKSSQAPKLLFHYYDKDFNNEADTPDNFQSRRPNTSFCFLDIRSPGLGDTAMYLCATSSLRDSRMNEQFFGPGTRLTVL.

This clonotype was observed a few times. The rearrangement joins TRBV5-5 to TRBJ1-5; D unclear. The CDR3 consists of 13 residues. Germline-derived CDR1 and CDR2 are SGHKS and YYEKEE (reference sequence). Trimming shortened V by 2 bases and J by 15 bases, and 18 bases separated the two germline ends. CDR3 nucleotides: TGTGCCAGCAGCTTAGGTACGGTCCGAGTGGGGCATTTT. Translated: CASSLGTVRVGHF.

The chain recombines TRBV12-3 or TRBV12-4 with TRBJ2-7; TRBD1 agrees at 8 bases. The CDR3 consists of 14 residues. V was pared by 6 bases and J by 2 bases, with 6 bases of the junction left unmatched. The chain's CDR3 is CASSSPGQAYEQYF. DNA of the CDR3: TGTGCCAGCAGCTCCCCGGGACAGGCCTACGAGCAGTACTTC.

This chain links TRBV29-1 with TRBJ2-6, with D unresolved. The V and J ends lost 2 bases and 0 bases respectively, with 2 bases between them. CDR3 size: 13 residues. CDR1 is SQVTM, CDR2 ANQGSEA, per germline. The CDR3 is CSVESSGANVLTF. CDR3 in DNA: TGCAGCGTTGAAAGCTCTGGGGCCAACGTCCTGACTTTC.

The rearrangement links TRBV11-2 to TRBJ2-6; D may be TRBD2 (6 bases). In germline, CDR1 is SGHAT, CDR2 FQNNGV. The V end lost 5 bases, the J end lost 6 bases, and 20 bases lay between the germline ends. CDR3 length: 17 residues. The CDR3 bases are TGTGCCAGCAGCGCACGGGGGAGCCTCTTGGAGGCCAACGTCCTGACTTTC. Its translation is CASSARGSLLEANVLTF. Combining the CDR3 with reference TRBV11-2 and TRBJ2-6 gives the whole variable domain EAGVAQSPRYKIIEKRQSVAFWCNPISGHATLYWYQQILGQGPKLLIQFQNNGVVDDSQLPKDRFSAERLKGVDSTLKIQPAKLEDSAVYLCASSARGSLLEANVLTFGAGSRLTVL.

The chain couples TRBV9 to TRBJ1-1, with a weak D call TRBD1 (5 bases). The CDR3 consists of 12 residues. Germline loops: CDR1 SGDLS, CDR2 YYNGEE. V lost 4 bases and J lost 6, with 10 bases in between. The CDR3, as DNA: TGTGCCAGCAGCACCGGGACGGCTGAAGCTTTCTTT. This codes for CASSTGTAEAFF.

V usage is TRBV3-1 and J usage is TRBJ2-3; TRBD2 is a possible D gene (5 bases). There are 13 residues in the CDR3. V shed 4 bases and J shed 5 bases, with 10 bases lying between them. Germline CDR1 and CDR2: LGHDT and YNNKEL (reference sequence). In nucleotides, the CDR3 is TGTGCCAGCAGCCGCCGGGGAGAAGATACGCAGTATTTT. It specifies CASSRRGEDTQYF.